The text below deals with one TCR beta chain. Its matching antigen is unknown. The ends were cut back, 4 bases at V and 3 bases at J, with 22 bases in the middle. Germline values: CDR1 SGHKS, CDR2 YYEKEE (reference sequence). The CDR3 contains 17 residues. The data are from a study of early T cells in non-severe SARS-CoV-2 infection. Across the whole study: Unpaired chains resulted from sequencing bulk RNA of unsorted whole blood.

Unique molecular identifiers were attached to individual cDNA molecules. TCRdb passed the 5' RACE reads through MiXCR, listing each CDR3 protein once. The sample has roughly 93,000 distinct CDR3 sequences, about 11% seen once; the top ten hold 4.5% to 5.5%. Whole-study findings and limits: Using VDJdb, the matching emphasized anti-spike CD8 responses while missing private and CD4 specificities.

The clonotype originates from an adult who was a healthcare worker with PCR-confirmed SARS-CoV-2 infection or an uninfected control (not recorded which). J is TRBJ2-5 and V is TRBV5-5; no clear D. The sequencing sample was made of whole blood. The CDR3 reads CASSHIWASGKKETQYF. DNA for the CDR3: TGTGCCAGCAGCCACATATGGGCATCTGGTAAAAAAGAGACCCAGTACTTC.